A selection of T cell receptor beta chains follows, all from one sample in a study of T cell repertoires in cytomegalovirus infection. A single record per CDR3 protein comes from TCRdb applying MiXCR to the reads. The table includes some 30,000 distinct CDR3 sequences, around 19% detected once. Their recognized antigens are unknown. The material was CD8+ T cells from cultured PBMCs, obtained from culture after CMV antigen stimulation. These receptors were collected from a human donor in good health (CMV status not recorded). Some clones in this sample may be carry-over from other donors' samples. CDR3s include the opening cysteine and the closing phenylalanine or tryptophan. The D gene is left open where the match is weak. A row's size may be missing; if present it is once, few, many or a size class.

d_call	v_call	clone_size	j_call	cdr3_nt	cdr3_aa
TRBD2	TRBV7-2	NA	TRBJ2-5	TGTGCCAGCAGCTTAGAGCTCGCGGGGGGATTACAAGAGACCCAGTACTTC	CASSLELAGGLQETQYF
NA	TRBV2	few	TRBJ2-3	TGTGCCAGCATTTCTATACCGGGAGATACGCAGTATTTT	CASISIPGDTQYF
TRBD2	TRBV7-2	few	TRBJ2-7	TGTGCCAGCAGCTTTGTAGCGGGAGGAATCCACGAGCAGTACTTC	CASSFVAGGIHEQYF
TRBD2	TRBV19	NA	TRBJ2-3	TGTGCAAGGCTCGACCCCTGGGAGTGGCGGGGGGGCTGCGCAGATACGCAGTATTTT	CARLDPWEWRGGCADTQYF
NA	TRBV29-1	few	TRBJ1-1	TGCAGCGGTAGGAGGCGAAACACTGAAGCTTTCTTT	CSGRRRNTEAFF
NA	TRBV6-2/TRBV6-3	NA	TRBJ2-2	TGTGCCAGCAGTTACACCGGGAACACCGGGGAGCTGTTTTTT	CASSYTGNTGELFF
NA	TRBV2	NA	TRBJ1-5	TGTGCCAGCAGTGACAGCTATAGCAATCAGCCCCAGCATTTT	CASSDSYSNQPQHF
NA	TRBV4-1	few	TRBJ1-4	TGCGCCAGCAGCCAAGATGGTCAGCGGAATGAAAAACTGTTTTTT	CASSQDGQRNEKLFF
TRBD2	TRBV7-9	few	TRBJ2-3	TGTGCCAGCAGCTTACCGAGGACTAGATCCACCACAGATACGCAGTATTTT	CASSLPRTRSTTDTQYF
NA	TRBV20-1	NA	TRBJ2-2	TGCAGTGCTAGAGAGGGACGAGACACCGGGGAGCTGTTTTTT	CSAREGRDTGELFF
NA	TRBV12-5	NA	TRBJ1-1	TGTGCTAGTACCGGGCTACAGAACACTGAAGCTTTCTTT	CASTGLQNTEAFF
NA	TRBV7-2	NA	TRBJ2-1	TGTGCCAGCAGCCCCGCTCATCGTGGGGATGAGCAGTTCTTC	CASSPAHRGDEQFF
TRBD2	TRBV6-6	NA	TRBJ2-5	TGTGCCAGCAGTATAGGACTAGCGGGAGTCCCAGAGACCCAGTACTTC	CASSIGLAGVPETQYF
TRBD1	TRBV6-5	once	TRBJ2-7	TGTGCCAGCAGTTATTATCAACCCGGGACAGGGGGATCCTACGAGCAGTACTTC	CASSYYQPGTGGSYEQYF
NA	TRBV7-3	few	TRBJ2-7	TGTGCCAGCAGCCTCACGGGGGCCTCTTACTACGAGCAGTACTTC	CASSLTGASYYEQYF
TRBD1	TRBV12-3/TRBV12-4	NA	TRBJ1-5	TGTGCCAGCAGTTTTTGGCAGGGGGCTGGTCAGCCCCAGCATTTT	CASSFWQGAGQPQHF
NA	TRBV7-9	few	TRBJ2-7	TGTGCCAGCAGCTTTAGGGGTACGGCCGAGCAGTACTTC	CASSFRGTAEQYF